The entry below describes one T cell receptor beta chain. Its specificity is unknown. At one of its ends the junction is not consistent with the germline gene, which may arise from a read error. The record originates from a study of T cells in Graves' hyperthyroidism and ophthalmopathy. Per germline, CDR1 DFQATT and CDR2 SNEGSKA (reference sequence). The CDR3 sequence is 15 residues long. Authors of the study amplified TCR beta CDR3 regions from RNA transcripts. HTBI primers were the set used in a first-round RT-PCR of the TCR CDR3. TCRdb reanalysed the multiplex PCR reads using MiXCR and keeps one entry per CDR3 protein. The sample records over 700,000 distinct CDR3 sequences, approximately 40% being singletons. Thyroid ultrasound, orbital computed tomography, clinical symptoms, and serum thyroxine and TRAb underpinned diagnoses. Out of 10 ml of fresh peripheral blood came the PBMCs. The study's findings and limits: Most clonotypes expanded in the thyroid (above 0.001) were also present in blood.

The chain carries TRBV20-1 and TRBJ1-2; 7 bases agree with TRBD1. Sample: blood. This TCR was recovered from a middle-aged woman with Graves' hyperthyroidism. The CDR3 protein is CSARTVGGAGDGCTF. The CDR3 DNA reads TGCAGTGCTCGAACAGTAGGGGGCGCTGGTGATGGCTGCACCTTC.